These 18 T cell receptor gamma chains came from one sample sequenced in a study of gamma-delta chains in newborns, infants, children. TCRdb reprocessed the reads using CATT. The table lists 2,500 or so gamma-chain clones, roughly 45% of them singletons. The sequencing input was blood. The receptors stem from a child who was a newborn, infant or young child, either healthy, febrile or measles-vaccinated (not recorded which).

DNA for the CDR3: TGTGCCTTGTGGGAGGTGCCCGTCCGTAATTATAAGAAACTCTTT. Translating it yields CALWEVPVRNYKKLF. V usage is TRGV9 and J usage is TRGJ1 or TRGJ2. TCRdb does not report a J gene; here it was assigned by matching the DNA to germline references. Germline CDR1 GITISATS, CDR2 ISYDGTV (reference sequence). The CDR3 spans 15 residues. V lost 0 bases, J lost 5 bases, and 10 bases stayed unmatched.

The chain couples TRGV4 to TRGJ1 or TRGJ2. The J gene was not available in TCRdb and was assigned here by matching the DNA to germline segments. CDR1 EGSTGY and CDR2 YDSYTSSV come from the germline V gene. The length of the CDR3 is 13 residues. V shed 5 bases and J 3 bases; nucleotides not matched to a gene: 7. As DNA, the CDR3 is TGTGCCACCTGGGGAACCTTTTATTATAAGAAACTCTTT. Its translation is CATWGTFYYKKLF.

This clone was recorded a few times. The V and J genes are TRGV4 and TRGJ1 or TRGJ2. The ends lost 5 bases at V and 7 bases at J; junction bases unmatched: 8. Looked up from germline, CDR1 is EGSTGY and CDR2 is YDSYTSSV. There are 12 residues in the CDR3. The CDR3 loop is CATWVAPYKKLF. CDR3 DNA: TGTGCCACCTGGGTCGCGCCCTATAAGAAACTCTTT.

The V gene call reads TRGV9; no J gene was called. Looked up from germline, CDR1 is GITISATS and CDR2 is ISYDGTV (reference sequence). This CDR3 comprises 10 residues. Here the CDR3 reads CALGGLGILF. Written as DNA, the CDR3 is TGTGCCTTGGGGGGGCTTGGTATACTCTTT.

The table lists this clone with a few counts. The CDR3 protein is CATWDRRGSDWIKTF. CDR3 in DNA: TGTGCCACCTGGGATAGGCGGGGTAGTGATTGGATCAAGACGTTT. The chain combines TRGV4 with TRGJP2. In the absence of a J gene in TCRdb, the DNA was matched to germline to assign it here. With V trimmed by 3 bases and J by 3 bases, 7 bases remained unmatched. CDR3 length equals 15 residues. Germline V gene data show CDR1 as EGSTGY and CDR2 as YDSYTSSV.

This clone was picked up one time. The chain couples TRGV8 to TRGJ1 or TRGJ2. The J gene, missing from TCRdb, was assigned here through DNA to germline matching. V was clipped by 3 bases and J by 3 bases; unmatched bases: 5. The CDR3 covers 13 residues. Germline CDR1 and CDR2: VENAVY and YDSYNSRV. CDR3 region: CATWDSLYYKKLF. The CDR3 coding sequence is TGTGCCACCTGGGATTCTCTTTATTATAAGAAACTCTTT.

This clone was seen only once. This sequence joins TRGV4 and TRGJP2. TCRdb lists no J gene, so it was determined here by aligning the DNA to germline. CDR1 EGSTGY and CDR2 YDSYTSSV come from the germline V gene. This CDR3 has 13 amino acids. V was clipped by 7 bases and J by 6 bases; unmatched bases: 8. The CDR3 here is CATCLSGDWIKTF. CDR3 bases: TGTGCCACCTGCTTAAGTGGTGATTGGATCAAGACGTTT.

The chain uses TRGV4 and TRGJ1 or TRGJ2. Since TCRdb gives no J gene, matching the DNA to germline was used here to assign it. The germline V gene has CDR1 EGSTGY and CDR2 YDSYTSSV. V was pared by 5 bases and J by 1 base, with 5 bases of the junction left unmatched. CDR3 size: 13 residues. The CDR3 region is CATWVGNYYKKLF. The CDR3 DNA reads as TGTGCCACCTGGGTAGGAAATTATTATAAGAAACTCTTT.

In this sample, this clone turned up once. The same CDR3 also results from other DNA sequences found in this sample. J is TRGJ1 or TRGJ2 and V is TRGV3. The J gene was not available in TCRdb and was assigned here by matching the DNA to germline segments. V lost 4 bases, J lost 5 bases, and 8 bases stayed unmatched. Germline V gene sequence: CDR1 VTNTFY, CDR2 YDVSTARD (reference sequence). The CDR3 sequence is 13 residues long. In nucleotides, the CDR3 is TGTGCCACCTGGGATAGGCCGAATTATAAGAAACTCTTT. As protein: CATWDRPNYKKLF.

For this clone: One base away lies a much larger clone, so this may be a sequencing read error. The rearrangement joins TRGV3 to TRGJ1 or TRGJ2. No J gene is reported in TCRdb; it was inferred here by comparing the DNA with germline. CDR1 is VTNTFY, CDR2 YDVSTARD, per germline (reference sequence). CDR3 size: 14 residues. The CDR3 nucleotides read TGTGCTACCTGGGACAGGCTCCGGACCTCTGGGAAACTCTTT. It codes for CATWDRLRTSGKLF.

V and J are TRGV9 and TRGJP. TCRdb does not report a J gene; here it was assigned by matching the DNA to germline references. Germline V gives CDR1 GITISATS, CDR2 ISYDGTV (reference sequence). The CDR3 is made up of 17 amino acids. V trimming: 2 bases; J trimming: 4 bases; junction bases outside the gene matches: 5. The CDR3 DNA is TGTGCCTTGTGGGAGGCCCTCCAAGAGTTGGGCAAAAAAATCAAGGTATTT. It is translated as CALWEALQELGKKIKVF.

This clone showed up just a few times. CDR3 protein: CATWDRLSDWIKTF. The CDR3 DNA is TGTGCCACCTGGGACAGGCTGAGTGATTGGATCAAGACGTTT. The chain links TRGV3 to TRGJP2. Matching the DNA to germline supplied the J gene, which TCRdb does not give. This CDR3 spans 14 amino acids. Germline CDR1 is VTNTFY and CDR2 is YDVSTARD (reference sequence). The trim removed 0 bases at V and 5 bases at J, leaving 3 bases unmatched.

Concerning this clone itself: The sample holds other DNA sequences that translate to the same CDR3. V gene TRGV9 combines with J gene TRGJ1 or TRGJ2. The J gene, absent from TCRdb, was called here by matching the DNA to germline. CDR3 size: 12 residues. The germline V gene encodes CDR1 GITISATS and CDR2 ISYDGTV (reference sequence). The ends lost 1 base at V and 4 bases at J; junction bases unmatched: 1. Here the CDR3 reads CALWEVYYKKLF. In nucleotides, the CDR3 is TGTGCCTTGTGGGAGGTATATTATAAGAAACTCTTT.

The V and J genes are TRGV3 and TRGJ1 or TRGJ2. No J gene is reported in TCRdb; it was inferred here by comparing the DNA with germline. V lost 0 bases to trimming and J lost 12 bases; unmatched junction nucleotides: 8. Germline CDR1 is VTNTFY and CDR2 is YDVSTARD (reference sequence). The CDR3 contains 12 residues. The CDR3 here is CATWDRRQRKLF. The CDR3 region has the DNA TGTGCCACCTGGGACAGGCGTCAGAGGAAACTCTTT.

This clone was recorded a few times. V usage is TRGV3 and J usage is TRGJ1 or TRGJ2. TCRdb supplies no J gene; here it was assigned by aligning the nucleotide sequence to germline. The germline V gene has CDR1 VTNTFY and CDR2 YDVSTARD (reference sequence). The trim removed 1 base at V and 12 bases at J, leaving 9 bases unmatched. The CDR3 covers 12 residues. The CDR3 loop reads CATWDSDEGKLF. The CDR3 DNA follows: TGTGCCACCTGGGACAGTGATGAAGGGAAACTCTTT.

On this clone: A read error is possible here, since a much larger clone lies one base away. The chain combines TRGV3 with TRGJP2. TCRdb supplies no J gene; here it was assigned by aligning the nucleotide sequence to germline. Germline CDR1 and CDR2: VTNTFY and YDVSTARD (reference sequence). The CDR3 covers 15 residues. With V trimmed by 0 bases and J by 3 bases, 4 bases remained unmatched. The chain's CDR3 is CATWDRPGSDWIKTF. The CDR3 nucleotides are TGTGCCACCTGGGACAGGCCGGGTAGTGATTGGATCAAGACGTTT.

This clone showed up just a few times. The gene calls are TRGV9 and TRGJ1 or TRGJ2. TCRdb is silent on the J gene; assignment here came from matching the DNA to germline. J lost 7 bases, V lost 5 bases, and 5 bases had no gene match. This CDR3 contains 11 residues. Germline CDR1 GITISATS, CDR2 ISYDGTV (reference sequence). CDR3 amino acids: CALWGEYKKLF. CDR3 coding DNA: TGTGCCTTGTGGGGGGAGTATAAGAAACTCTTT.

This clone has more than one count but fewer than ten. Written as DNA, the CDR3 is TGTGCCTTGTGGGAGATTTGGTATTATAAGAAACTCTTT. Its protein product is CALWEIWYYKKLF. The chain links TRGV9 to TRGJ1 or TRGJ2. The J gene, not given by TCRdb, was assigned here from a germline match of the nucleotide sequence. Germline V gene sequence: CDR1 GITISATS, CDR2 ISYDGTV (reference sequence). This CDR3 has 13 amino acids. Trimming cost V 3 bases and J 4 bases; bases outside gene matches: 6.